This T cell receptor beta chain originates from a study of memory CD4+ T cells and cytomegalovirus serostatus. The CDR3 loop spans 15 amino acids. V gave up 10 bases and J gave up 1 base; unmatched junction bases: 10. Germline CDR1 is ENHRY and CDR2 is SYGVKD. The sort gate was single viable CD3+CD4+CD8-CD45RO+ cells for memory CD4+ T cells. The assay was immunoSEQ multiplex PCR, and TCRdb's table has in-frame clones only and misses some. Altogether about 47,000 clones are present, roughly 74% being singletons, with the ten largest covering roughly 1.2%. This sequence joins TRBV10-3 and TRBJ1-1, with 9 bases aligning to TRBD1. The sample was memory CD4+ T cells from blood. This receptor was identified in an adult in good health and CMV-seropositive. CDR3 nucleotides: TGTGCCACCTACAGGGGGCTTGGCGCGAACACTGAAGCTTTCTTT. Amino acids: CATYRGLGANTEAFF.